This T cell receptor beta chain stems from a study of breast tumors, draining lymph nodes, adjacent tissues. MiXCR, applied by TCRdb to the multiplex PCR reads, yields one record per CDR3 protein. Found here are about 16,000 distinct CDR3 sequences, just under 45% of them singletons; the top ten hold about an eighth. This clonotype is classed as medium-sized. Its target is not known. The CDR3 is made up of 15 amino acids. The trim removed 6 bases at V and 5 bases at J, leaving 10 bases unmatched. Germline V lookup: CDR1 WSHSY, CDR2 SAAADI. Study-level findings and limits: That most tumor T cells come from lymph nodes remained unproven. Luminal-like breast cancer showed significantly greater tumor-nontumor repertoire similarity than basal-like breast cancer did. Most tumor T cells seemingly derive from lymph node, then expand in tumor. Tumor TCR diversity was below lymph nodes but above nontumor tissue.

This sequence originates from a female donor with breast cancer. Some clones in this sample may be carry-over from other donors' samples. The sequenced material came from tumor-adjacent breast tissue. J is TRBJ2-7 and V is TRBV10-2; 10 nucleotides agree with TRBD1. The CDR3 sequence is CASREPGQGRDEQYF. CDR3 nucleotides: TGCGCCAGCAGAGAACCGGGACAGGGGAGAGACGAGCAGTACTTC.